This T cell receptor beta chain was observed in a study of T cell responses to AZD1222 COVID-19 vaccine (dated by TCRdb to about 2021). For the wider study: AZD1222 recipients with second doses at about 4 weeks or about 12 weeks were pooled, because spike-specific TCR depth and breadth did not differ between schedules. TCR sequencing covered some 240 trial participants: 207 given two doses of AZD1222 and approximately 26 given two doses of MenACWY control vaccine. Trial participants were enrolled by age into 18-55, 56-69 and 70-plus year subgroups, with around 150, 28 and 57 TCR-sequenced participants respectively. Findings and caveats that apply to the study as a whole: Only a handful of AZD1222 recipients were SARS-CoV-2 seropositive at baseline, limiting conclusions about previously exposed vaccinees. CD4 TCRs associated with the vaccine covered the entire spike protein, and the dominant responses were in regions 160-218 and 743-854. Epitopes outside the regions mutated in the B.1.351 and B.1.1.7 variants were reportedly recognized by nearly half of the unique spike-specific TCRs. The 56-69-year group was small, and its depth increase did not reach significance, likely because of low power. After two AZD1222 doses, spike-specific TCR breadth and depth were significantly higher than at day 0 and than in MenACWY recipients. Participants were mostly white British and included more females than males, and it was suggested by the authors that clonal diversity may have been underestimated. Because no samples from the day 14 peak response were available, repertoires could be characterized only after the peak T cell response.

The CDR3 regions of human TCRbeta chains were analyzed by immunosequencing. The authors processed their data as follows. TCRs in the repertoires were compared against a reference library of SARS-CoV-2-specific TCRs that had been generated with the MIRA antigen-specificity platform. Breadth was defined as the fraction of unique TCRs that were SARS-CoV-2-associated, and depth was defined as the fraction of total T cells that were SARS-CoV-2-associated. Using the MIRA data, each spike-specific TCR was assigned both to the spike region to which the TCR was reactive and to a CD4 or CD8 class. Log10-transformed breadth and depth values were compared by one-way ANOVA with Sidak's multiple comparisons tests. The table comes from immuneACCESS by way of TCRdb, which keeps in-frame sequences with V and J called. Part of the clones is missing from these tables; in studies checked, under half for an unresolved V gene and the rest for unknown reasons. The D gene and trimming were derived from the DNA, and the V and J assignments and clone size from that table. This sample gives more than 60,000 clones in total; roughly 90% of them show up just once. In total, the top ten clones hold 17% of the sample.

Of note for this clone: This clone's antigen is unknown. No base-level quality is on record; no much larger clone is a single base apart.

Sequences SEHNR (CDR1) and FQNEAQ (CDR2) are obtained from the germline V gene (reference sequence). The CDR3 runs 11 residues from the cysteine to the phenylalanine. The DNA shown is the 33-base CDR3, in frame from base 1. V was cut back by 5 bases and J by 7 bases, leaving a gap of 5 bases between them. In light of the paper, this sample's time point label describes: baseline before first vaccination. Vaccinee samples came from UK trials COV001 and COV002, including a single-blind randomized controlled phase 2/3 trial of AZD1222 (ChAdOx1 nCoV-19) in healthy adults. For TCRbeta chain sequencing, PBMC samples from trial participants were taken at day 0 and at day 28 after the second dose.

The sample in question was peripheral blood, obtained on day 0 of AZD1222 vaccination. The source of this sequence is an adult in good health. The sequence links TRBV7-9 to TRBJ1-4, with no confidently assigned D gene. The DNA sequence is given as TGTGCCAGCAGCCGGGGTGAAAAACTGTTTTTT. It codes for CASSRGEKLFF.